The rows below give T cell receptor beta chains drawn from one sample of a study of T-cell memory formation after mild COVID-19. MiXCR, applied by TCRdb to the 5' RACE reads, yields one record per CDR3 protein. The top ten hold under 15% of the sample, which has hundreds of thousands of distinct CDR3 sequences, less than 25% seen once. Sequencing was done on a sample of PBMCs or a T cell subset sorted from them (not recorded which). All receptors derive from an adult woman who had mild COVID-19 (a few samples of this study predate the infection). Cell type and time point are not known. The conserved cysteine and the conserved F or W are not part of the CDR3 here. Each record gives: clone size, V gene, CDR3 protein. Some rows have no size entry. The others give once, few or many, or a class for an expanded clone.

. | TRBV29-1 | SVEVGTMGNTGELF
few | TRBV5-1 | ASSLVLGTAKNIQY
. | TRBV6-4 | ASRPRTGREQPQH
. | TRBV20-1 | SAVPRMGTQY
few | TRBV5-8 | ASSLQNAYEQY
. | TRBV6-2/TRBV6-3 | ASSYGGFETQY
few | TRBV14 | ASSSPGLSTDTQY
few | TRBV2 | ASGMLAGTTDTQY
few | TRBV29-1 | SGLQGGNTEAF
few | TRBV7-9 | ASSQSGIEQY
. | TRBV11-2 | ASSLVPPAGANTGELF
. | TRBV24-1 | ATSDPGTLPDTQY
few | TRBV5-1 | ASSPTSGIFYNEQF
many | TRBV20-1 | SARGGSENNEQF
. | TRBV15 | ATSARLAGELSYNEQF
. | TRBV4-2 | ASSKTGGGQETQY
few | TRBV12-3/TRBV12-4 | ASSLEGWSSQEETQY
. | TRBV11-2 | ASSLAPFQDTQY
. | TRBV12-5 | ASGFGAPEAF
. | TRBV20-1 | SARRQGVTEAF
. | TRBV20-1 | SASLHEAGAWNEQY
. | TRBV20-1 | SARDQDGGGLSYNEQF
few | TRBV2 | ASSDRQVDFSYEQY
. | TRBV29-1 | SVEQVQETQY
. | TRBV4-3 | ASSQQGYATDTQY
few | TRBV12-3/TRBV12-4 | ASSFDGGTSYEQY
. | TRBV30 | AWSVLSGRALTYDEQY
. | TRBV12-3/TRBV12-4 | ASAAGTSRDEQF
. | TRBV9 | ASSLQTGSTDTQY
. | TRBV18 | ASSPSRGNGYEQY
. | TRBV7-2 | ASSRPTLDTQY
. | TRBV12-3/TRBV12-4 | ASSWAGRNTEAF
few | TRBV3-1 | ASSRGLAGGYQETQY
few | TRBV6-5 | ASSSFGTAKEETQY
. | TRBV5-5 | ASSLRGARFGYT
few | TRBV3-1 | ASSQGRGEQY
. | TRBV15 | ATSRDWSGAYNEQF
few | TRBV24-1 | ATSDNGLAGGTQY
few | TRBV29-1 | SARTANTYEQY
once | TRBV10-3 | AISRTGVNEQY
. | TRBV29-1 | SVYRLGYEQY
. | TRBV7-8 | ASSLSHGEQY
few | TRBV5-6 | ASSWNEKLF
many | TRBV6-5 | ASRINPGRPNTEAF
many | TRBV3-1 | ASSHPQGRSYEQY
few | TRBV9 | ASSNPRTGGNTEAF
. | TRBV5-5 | ASSLGQPHSEAF
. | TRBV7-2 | ASSWGQGLYNEQF
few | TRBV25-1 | ASSEGPPYGYT
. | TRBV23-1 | ASSPRTGISTDTQY